What follows describes a single T cell receptor (beta chain). This sample was included in a study of blood T cell repertoires in COVID-19. Study context: Some COVID-19 samples were acute and others convalescent; all came from the United States, Italy and Spain. Nucleic acid was either cDNA or gDNA, and it came from T cells, B-cell-depleted T cells, or PBMCs.

Per the original methods: For nucleated cells, counts were estimated from reference gene primer amplification. Libraries were prepared by immunoSEQ multiplex PCR; TCRdb keeps only in-frame clonotypes and omits some of them. V, J and clone size are taken as reported in that table, and D and trimming were inferred from the DNA itself. The table shows just under 60,000 clones, with about 80% occurring only once. This sequence originates from a man older than 75 with COVID-19, enrolled during active disease. The sample taken for sequencing was peripheral blood.

In DNA form, the CDR3 reads TGTGCCAGCAGTGATGGTAGGGGATCCTTTGACTCACCCCTCCACTTT. Residues: CASSDGRGSFDSPLHF. The chain employs TRBV25-1 and TRBJ1-6, with a possible D match to TRBD1 (5 bases). Per the germline V gene, CDR1 is MGHDK and CDR2 is SYGVNS. The CDR3 extends over 16 amino acids. V was cut by 3 bases and J by 10 bases, with 19 bases left in between.